This T cell receptor (beta chain) is drawn from a study of early T cells in non-severe SARS-CoV-2 infection. Looking at the study overall: The authors sequenced bulk RNA from unsorted whole blood, leaving chains unpaired.

General study points: Matches to VDJdb favored anti-spike CD8 responses and missed private and CD4 specificities.

Tagging with unique molecular identifiers was applied to individual cDNA molecules. TCRdb reprocessed the 5' RACE reads via MiXCR and lists one record per CDR3 protein. Seen here are 85,000 to 100,000 distinct CDR3 sequences, around 17% observed once, and the top ten hold roughly 1.2%. In regard to this clonotype: Its specificity is not known.

Germline loops: CDR1 MNHEY, CDR2 SVGEGT. This CDR3 spans 17 amino acids. The ends were cut back, 6 bases at V and 1 base at J, with 18 bases in the middle. The rearrangement links TRBV6-2 or TRBV6-3 to TRBJ2-2; D remains unclear. This clonotype originated in an adult who was a healthcare worker with PCR-confirmed SARS-CoV-2 infection or an uninfected control (not recorded which). Sequencing was carried out using whole blood. The CDR3 DNA sequence: TGTGCCAGCAGCTTCAGACAAACTGAAATGAACACCGGGGAGCTGTTTTTT. As protein: CASSFRQTEMNTGELFF.